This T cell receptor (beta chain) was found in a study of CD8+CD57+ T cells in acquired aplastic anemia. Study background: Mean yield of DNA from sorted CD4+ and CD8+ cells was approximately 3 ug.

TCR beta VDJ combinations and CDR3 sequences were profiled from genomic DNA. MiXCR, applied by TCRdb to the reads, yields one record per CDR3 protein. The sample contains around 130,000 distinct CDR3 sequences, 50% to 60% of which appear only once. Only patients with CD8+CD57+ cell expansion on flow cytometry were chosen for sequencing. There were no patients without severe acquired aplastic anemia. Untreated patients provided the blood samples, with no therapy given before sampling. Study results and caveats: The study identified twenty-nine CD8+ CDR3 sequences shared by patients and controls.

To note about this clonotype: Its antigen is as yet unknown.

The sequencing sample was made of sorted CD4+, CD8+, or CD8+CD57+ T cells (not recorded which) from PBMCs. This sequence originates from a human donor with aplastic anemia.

CDR3 DNA: TGTGCCGCCGTGGGGGACCTCTCTGGGGCCAACGTCCTGACTTTC. Translating it yields CAAVGDLSGANVLTF. This sequence joins TRBV10-3 and TRBJ2-6; D is possibly TRBD1 or TRBD2 (5 bases each). This CDR3 has 15 amino acids. Trimming stripped 11 bases from V and 0 bases from J, with 14 bases between. From germline, CDR1 is ENHRY and CDR2 SYGVKD.